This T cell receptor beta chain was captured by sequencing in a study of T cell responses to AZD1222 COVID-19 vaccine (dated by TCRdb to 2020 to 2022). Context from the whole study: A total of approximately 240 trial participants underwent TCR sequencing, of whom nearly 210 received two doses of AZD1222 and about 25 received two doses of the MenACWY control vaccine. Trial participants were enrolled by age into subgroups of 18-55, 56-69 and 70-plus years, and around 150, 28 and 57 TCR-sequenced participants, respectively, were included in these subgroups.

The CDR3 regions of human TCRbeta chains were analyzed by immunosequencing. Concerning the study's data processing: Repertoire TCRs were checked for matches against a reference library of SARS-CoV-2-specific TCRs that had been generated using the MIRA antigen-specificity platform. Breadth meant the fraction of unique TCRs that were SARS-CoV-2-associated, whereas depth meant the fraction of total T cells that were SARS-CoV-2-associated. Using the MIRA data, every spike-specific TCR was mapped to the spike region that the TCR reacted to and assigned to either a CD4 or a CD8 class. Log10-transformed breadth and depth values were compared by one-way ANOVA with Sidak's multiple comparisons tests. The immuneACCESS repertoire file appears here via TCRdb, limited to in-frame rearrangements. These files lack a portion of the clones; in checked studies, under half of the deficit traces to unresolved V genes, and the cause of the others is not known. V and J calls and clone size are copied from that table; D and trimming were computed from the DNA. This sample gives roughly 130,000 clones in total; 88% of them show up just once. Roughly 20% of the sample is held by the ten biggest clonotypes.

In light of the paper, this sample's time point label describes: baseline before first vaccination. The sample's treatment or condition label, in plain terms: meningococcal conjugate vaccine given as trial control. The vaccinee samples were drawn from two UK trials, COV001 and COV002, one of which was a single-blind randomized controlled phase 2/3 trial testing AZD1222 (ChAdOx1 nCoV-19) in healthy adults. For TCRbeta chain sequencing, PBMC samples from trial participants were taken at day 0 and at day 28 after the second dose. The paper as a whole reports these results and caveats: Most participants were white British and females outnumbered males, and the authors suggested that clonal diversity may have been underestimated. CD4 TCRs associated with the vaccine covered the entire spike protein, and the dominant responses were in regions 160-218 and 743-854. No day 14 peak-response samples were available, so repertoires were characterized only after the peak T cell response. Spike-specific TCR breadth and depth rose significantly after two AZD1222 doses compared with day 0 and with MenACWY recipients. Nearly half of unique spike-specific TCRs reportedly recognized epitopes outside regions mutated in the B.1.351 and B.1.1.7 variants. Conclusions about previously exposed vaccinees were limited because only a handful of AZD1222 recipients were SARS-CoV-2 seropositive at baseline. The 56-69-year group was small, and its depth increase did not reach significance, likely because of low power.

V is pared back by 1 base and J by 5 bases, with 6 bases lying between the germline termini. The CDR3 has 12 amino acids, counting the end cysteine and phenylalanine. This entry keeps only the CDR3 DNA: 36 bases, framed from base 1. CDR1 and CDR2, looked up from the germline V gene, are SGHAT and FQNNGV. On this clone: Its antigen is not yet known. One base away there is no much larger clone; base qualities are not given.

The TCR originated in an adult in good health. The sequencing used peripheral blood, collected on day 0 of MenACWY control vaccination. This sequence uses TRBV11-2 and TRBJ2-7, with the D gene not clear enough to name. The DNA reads TGTGCCAGCAGCTTAGGGCCCCACGAGCAGTACTTC. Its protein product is CASSLGPHEQYF.